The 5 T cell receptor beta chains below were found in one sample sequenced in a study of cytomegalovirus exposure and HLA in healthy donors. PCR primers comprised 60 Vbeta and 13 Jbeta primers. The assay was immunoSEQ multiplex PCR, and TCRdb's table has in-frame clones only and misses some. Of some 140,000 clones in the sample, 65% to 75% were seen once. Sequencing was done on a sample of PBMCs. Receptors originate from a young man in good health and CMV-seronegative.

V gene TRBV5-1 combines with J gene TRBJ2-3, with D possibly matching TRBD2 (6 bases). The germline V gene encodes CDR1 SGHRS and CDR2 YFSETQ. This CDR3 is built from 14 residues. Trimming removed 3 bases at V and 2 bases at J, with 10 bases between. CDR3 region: CASSWREFTDTQYF. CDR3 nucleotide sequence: TGCGCCAGCAGCTGGAGGGAATTCACAGATACGCAGTATTTT.

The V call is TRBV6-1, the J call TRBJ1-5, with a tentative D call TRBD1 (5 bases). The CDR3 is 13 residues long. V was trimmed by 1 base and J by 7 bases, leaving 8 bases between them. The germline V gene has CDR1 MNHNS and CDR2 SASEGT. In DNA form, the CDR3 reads TGTGCCAGCAGTGAAGGGACAAAACAGCCCCAGCATTTT. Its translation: CASSEGTKQPQHF.

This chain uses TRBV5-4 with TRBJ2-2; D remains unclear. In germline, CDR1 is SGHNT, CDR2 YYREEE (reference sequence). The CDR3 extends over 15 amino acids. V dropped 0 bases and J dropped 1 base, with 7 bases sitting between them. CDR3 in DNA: TGTGCCAGCAGCTTGGATCAGAAGAACACCGGGGAGCTGTTTTTT. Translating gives CASSLDQKNTGELFF. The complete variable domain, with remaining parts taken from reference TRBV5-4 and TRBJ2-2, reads ETGVTQSPTHLIKTRGQQVTLRCSSQSGHNTVSWYQQALGQGPQFIFQYYREEENGRGNFPPRFSGLQFPNYSSELNVNALELDDSALYLCASSLDQKNTGELFFGEGSRLTVL.

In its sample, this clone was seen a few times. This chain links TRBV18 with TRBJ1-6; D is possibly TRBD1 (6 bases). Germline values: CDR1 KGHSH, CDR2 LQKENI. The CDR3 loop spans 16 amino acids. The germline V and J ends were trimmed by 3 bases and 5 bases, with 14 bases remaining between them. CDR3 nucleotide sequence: TGTGCCAGCTCACCTTTCGGACAGATGAATAATTCACCCCTCCACTTT. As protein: CASSPFGQMNNSPLHF. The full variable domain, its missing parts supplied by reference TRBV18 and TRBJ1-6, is NAGVMQNPRHLVRRRGQEARLRCSPMKGHSHVYWYRQLPEEGLKFMVYLQKENIIDESGMPKERFSAEFPKEGPSILRIQQVVRGDSAAYFCASSPFGQMNNSPLHFGNGTRLTVT.

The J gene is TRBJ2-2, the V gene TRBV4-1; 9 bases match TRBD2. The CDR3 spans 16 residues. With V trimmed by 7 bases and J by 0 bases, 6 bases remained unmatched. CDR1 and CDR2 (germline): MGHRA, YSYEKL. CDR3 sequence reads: CASTSRLAANTGELFF. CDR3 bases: TGCGCCAGCACTTCAAGACTAGCGGCGAACACCGGGGAGCTGTTTTTT.